This TCR beta chain was obtained from a study of blood T cells in healthy people across ages. Next came a second PCR, run for about 7 to 12 cycles, which used a sample-barcoded 5' primer along with a J-beta primer mix. MiXCR, applied by TCRdb to the 5' RACE reads, yields one record per CDR3 protein. The repertoire has more than 1,400,000 distinct CDR3 sequences, 40% to 50% of them found once; the top ten carry under 8%. This clonotype was found a few times. V dropped 3 bases and J dropped 7; count of bases not matched to a gene: 6. Germline V gene lookup returns CDR1 WSHSY and CDR2 SAAADI. CDR3 size: 14 residues.

V usage is TRBV10-2 and J usage is TRBJ2-7; 10 bases match TRBD2. The sample taken for sequencing was blood. The TCR was taken from a woman under 30 in good health. The CDR3 loop is CASSDLAGAREQYF. The CDR3 region has the DNA TGCGCCAGCAGTGACCTAGCGGGAGCACGAGAGCAGTACTTC.